Below are 25 T cell receptor beta chains sequenced from a single sample in a study of a mutant IDH1 vaccine in newly diagnosed glioma. Noted time point: week 35, safety follow-up. The investigators gave 300 ug of mutant IDH1 20-mer peptide in each vaccine dose, together with topical imiquimod. These receptors' targets are unknown. Some clones are missing from TCRdb's copy, which holds only in-frame ones; the method was immunoSEQ multiplex PCR. The table includes over 55,000 clones, approximately 80% detected once. This specimen consisted of PBMCs, obtained from a glioma patient whose treatment included an IDH1 peptide vaccine. All receptors come from a man aged 40-49 years with glioma.

The rearrangement joins TRBV5-1 to TRBJ1-3, with D possibly matching TRBD1 (5 bases). In germline, CDR1 is SGHRS, CDR2 YFSETQ. This CDR3 is built from 14 residues. Trimming cost V 4 bases and J 4 bases, with 12 bases left between them. CDR3 sequence: CASSPGGAGNTIYF. The CDR3 nucleotides are TGCGCCAGCAGCCCTGGGGGAGCGGGAAACACCATATATTTT.

The rearrangement uses TRBV5-6 and TRBJ1-3; D remains ambiguous. This CDR3 has 15 amino acids. Germline CDR1 SGHDT, CDR2 YYEEEE. V lost 0 bases and J lost 0, with 7 bases in between. CDR3 sequence: CASSLGAVSGNTIYF. DNA of the CDR3: TGTGCCAGCAGCTTGGGGGCAGTCTCTGGAAACACCATATATTTT.

This chain's CDR3 is CASTSDRTDTQYF. The CDR3 region has the DNA TGTGCCAGTACGTCGGACCGCACAGATACGCAGTATTTT. This chain connects TRBV19 to TRBJ2-3, with D uncertain. The CDR3 runs 13 residues. V lost 7 bases and J lost 1, with 9 bases in between. Per the germline V gene, CDR1 is LNHDA and CDR2 is SQIVND (reference sequence).

The CDR3 reads CASSEYLGSAGRDTEAFF. The CDR3 region has the DNA TGTGCCAGCAGTGAATATCTCGGATCGGCAGGTAGGGACACTGAAGCTTTCTTT. The chain uses TRBV6-1 and TRBJ1-1; D is unresolved. The ends were cut back, 2 bases at V and 3 bases at J, with 22 bases in the middle. This CDR3 is built from 18 residues. The germline V gene encodes CDR1 MNHNS and CDR2 SASEGT.

The gene calls are TRBV4-3 and TRBJ1-6; D is ambiguous. This CDR3 spans 15 amino acids. Trimming pared 5 bases from V and 3 bases from J, leaving 11 bases between. CDR1 and CDR2 from the germline V gene are LGHNA and YSLEER. The CDR3 DNA follows: TGCGCCAGCAGCTCCGGACGGCACTATAATTCACCCCTCCACTTT. Protein: CASSSGRHYNSPLHF.

The CDR3 region is CASRLRDLPFNGYEQYF. As DNA, the CDR3 is TGTGCAAGTCGCCTCAGGGATCTACCCTTTAATGGTTACGAGCAGTACTTC. The chain recombines TRBV12-2 with TRBJ2-7; the D call TRBD1 from the table was never checked on the DNA. TRBV12-2 corresponds to a pseudogene. This CDR3 has 17 residues.

This clone has a single count. The J gene is TRBJ1-4, the V gene TRBV9, with TRBD1 as a possible D gene (5 bases). The CDR3 loop spans 15 amino acids. Germline V gene lookup returns CDR1 SGDLS and CDR2 YYNGEE. The V gene lost 3 bases and the J gene lost 6 bases, with 15 bases spanning the gap. The CDR3 nucleotides read TGTGCCAGCAGCGCCTCTGACAGAGCTCATGAAAAACTGTTTTTT. Its translation is CASSASDRAHEKLFF.

The V and J genes are TRBV6-5 and TRBJ1-2; the match to TRBD1 covers 8 bases. V gave up 0 bases and J gave up 6 bases; unmatched junction bases: 3. The CDR3 runs to 14 residues. Germline V lookup: CDR1 MNHEY, CDR2 SVGAGI. For the CDR3, the DNA is TGTGCCAGCAGTTACTCGGTGACAGGGGATGGCTACACCTTC. Its protein product is CASSYSVTGDGYTF.

The rearrangement uses TRBV4-2 and TRBJ2-3, with D tentatively TRBD1 (5 bases). Germline V CDR1 and CDR2: LGHNA, YNFKEQ. The V end lost 0 bases, the J end lost 10 bases, and 17 bases lay between the germline ends. This CDR3 has 15 residues. CDR3 in DNA: TGTGCCAGCAGCCAAGAGAACGGAAGGGGCGATCCGCAGTATTTT. As protein: CASSQENGRGDPQYF.

J is TRBJ2-1 and V is TRBV19; 12 nucleotides align to TRBD1. Germline loops: CDR1 LNHDA, CDR2 SQIVND (reference sequence). This CDR3 contains 15 residues. J gave up 8 bases and V 3 bases, and 5 bases lay outside the gene matches. CDR3 region: CASSIRGQGAHEQFF. The CDR3 DNA sequence: TGTGCCAGTAGTATTAGGGGACAGGGGGCACATGAGCAGTTCTTC.

This clone was detected a few times. The V and J genes are TRBV2 and TRBJ2-1; D might be TRBD2 (5 bases). The germline V and J ends were trimmed by 7 bases and 10 bases, with 17 bases remaining between them. Germline V gene data show CDR1 as SNHLY and CDR2 as FYNNEI. CDR3 length: 13 residues. The CDR3 bases are TGTGCCAGCAACCTGGACTTCCGGAAAGAGCAGTTCTTC. Residues: CASNLDFRKEQFF. Supplemented by reference TRBV2 and TRBJ2-1, the full variable domain reads EPEVTQTPSHQVTQMGQEVILRCVPISNHLYFYWYRQILGQKVEFLVSFYNNEISEKSEIFDDQFSVERPDGSNFTLKIRSTKLEDSAMYFCASNLDFRKEQFFGPGTRLTVL.

The chain employs TRBV7-9 and TRBJ2-7; D ambiguous. The CDR3 loop spans 11 amino acids. The V and J ends lost 3 bases and 7 bases respectively, with 7 bases between them. The V gene's germline CDR1 is SEHNR and CDR2 FQNEAQ (reference sequence). DNA for the CDR3: TGTGCCAGCAGCTTTAGTAGAGAGCAGTACTTC. This encodes CASSFSREQYF. The full variable domain, its missing parts supplied by reference TRBV7-9 and TRBJ2-7, is DTGVSQNPRHKITKRGQNVTFRCDPISEHNRLYWYRQTLGQGPEFLTYFQNEAQLEKSRLLSDRFSAERPKGSFSTLEIQRTEQGDSAMYLCASSFSREQYFGPGTRLTVT.

The chain employs TRBV7-9 and TRBJ2-1; D not certain. The ends were cut back, 5 bases at V and 1 base at J, with 12 bases in the middle. Germline V gene lookup returns CDR1 SEHNR and CDR2 FQNEAQ (reference sequence). There are 15 residues in the CDR3. CDR3 sequence reads: CASSPELGSYNEQFF. The CDR3 coding sequence is TGTGCCAGCAGCCCTGAGTTAGGTTCCTACAATGAGCAGTTCTTC.

This chain joins TRBV7-9 and TRBJ2-5, with 9 bases matching TRBD1. Germline V gene lookup returns CDR1 SEHNR and CDR2 FQNEAQ (reference sequence). The CDR3 contains 14 residues. With V trimmed by 5 bases and J by 3 bases, 4 bases remained unmatched. The CDR3 DNA follows: TGTGCCAGCAGCACCCGGGACAGGGAAGAGACCCAGTACTTC. Protein product: CASSTRDREETQYF.

V gene TRBV10-3 combines with J gene TRBJ1-1; a possible D gene is TRBD1 (5 bases). The CDR3 sequence is 13 residues long. V lost 4 bases and J lost 1, with 7 bases in between. Germline CDR1 and CDR2: ENHRY and SYGVKD. CDR3 region: CAISAGRNTEAFF. CDR3 DNA sequence: TGTGCCATCAGTGCGGGGCGGAACACTGAAGCTTTCTTT.

As DNA, the CDR3 is TGTGCCAGCAGCAGGGATAGGGGAACCTACGAGCAGTACTTC. Translating it yields CASSRDRGTYEQYF. The chain has TRBV21-1 and TRBJ2-5; no DNA check was done on the table's D call, TRBD1. Near its end, the DNA agrees better with TRBJ2-7, so the J call may be wrong. TRBV21-1 is termed a pseudogene. The CDR3 spans 14 residues.

The chain employs TRBV7-9 and TRBJ2-7; tentative D call: TRBD2 (5 bases). Trimming removed 5 bases at V and 2 bases at J, with 10 bases between. The CDR3 extends over 13 amino acids. Per germline, CDR1 SEHNR and CDR2 FQNEAQ (reference sequence). The CDR3 bases are TGTGCCAGCAGCGTTCCGGGGACCTACGAGCAGTACTTC. Its protein product is CASSVPGTYEQYF.

V is TRBV7-2 and J is TRBJ2-3, with TRBD2 identical over 8 bases. Germline V gives CDR1 SGHTA, CDR2 FQGNSA. Germline trimming cut 3 bases from V and 3 bases from J; bases unmatched to any gene: 2. The length of the CDR3 is 14 residues. CDR3 coding DNA: TGTGCCAGCAGCTTTGGGACTAGAACAGATACGCAGTATTTT. Translation gives CASSFGTRTDTQYF.

The V gene is TRBV4-1, the J gene TRBJ2-3, with 12 bases matching TRBD2. Germline V gene sequence: CDR1 MGHRA, CDR2 YSYEKL. V lost 0 bases, J lost 9 bases, and 16 bases stayed unmatched. The CDR3 is made up of 19 amino acids. The CDR3 region is CASSQDGPSGGGSRGTQYF. The CDR3 bases are TGCGCCAGCAGCCAAGATGGCCCTAGCGGGGGGGGGTCCCGTGGCACGCAGTATTTT.

The chain is built from TRBV9 and TRBJ2-3; D tentatively reads TRBD1 or TRBD2 (6 bases each). This CDR3 contains 17 residues. Germline V gene sequence: CDR1 SGDLS, CDR2 YYNGEE. The V and J ends lost 4 bases and 0 bases respectively, with 18 bases between them. The chain's CDR3 is CASSRTTGGISTDTQYF. The CDR3 nucleotides read TGTGCCAGCAGCCGAACGACAGGAGGGATTAGCACAGATACGCAGTATTTT. The whole variable domain, remainder taken from reference TRBV9 and TRBJ2-3, is DSGVTQTPKHLITATGQRVTLRCSPRSGDLSVYWYQQSLDQGLQFLIQYYNGEERAKGNILERFSAQQFPDLHSELNLSSLELGDSALYFCASSRTTGGISTDTQYFGPGTRLTVL.

The rearrangement uses TRBV18 and TRBJ2-5; unclear D gene. Trimming stripped 5 bases from V and 5 bases from J, with 9 bases between. The germline gives CDR1 KGHSH, CDR2 LQKENI. CDR3 size: 12 residues. CDR3 residues: CASSASGETQYF. Here the CDR3 DNA reads TGTGCCAGCTCAGCCTCCGGGGAGACCCAGTACTTC.

This clone was recorded once. This chain links TRBV30 with TRBJ1-2, with 8 bases matching TRBD1. CDR3 size: 13 residues. Looked up from germline, CDR1 is GTSNPN and CDR2 is SVGIG (reference sequence). J was trimmed by 8 bases and V by 3 bases; bases with no gene match: 8. The CDR3 here is CAWRPQGAGGYTF. CDR3 nucleotides: TGTGCCTGGAGACCGCAGGGGGCGGGGGGCTACACCTTC.

This CDR3 is CASSPLRTSGTSYNEQFF. In nucleotides, the CDR3 is TGTGCCAGCTCACCACTAAGGACTAGCGGGACATCCTACAATGAGCAGTTCTTC. The chain is built from TRBV18 and TRBJ2-1, with 12 bases identical to TRBD2. Germline CDR1 reads KGHSH; CDR2 reads LQKENI. Trimming removed 1 base from V and 1 base from J; junction bases left unmatched: 5. The CDR3 is 18 amino acids.

CDR3 nucleotides: TGTGCCAGCAGCCAAGATACACAGGGGGCAGGTGGCTACACCTTC. Its translation: CASSQDTQGAGGYTF. The chain is built from TRBV4-2 and TRBJ1-2, with TRBD1 matching over 9 bases. CDR1 is LGHNA, CDR2 YNFKEQ, per germline. Trimming at V came to 0 bases and at J to 7 bases, leaving 6 bases not matched to a gene. The CDR3 extends over 15 amino acids.

A few counts support this clone. The V gene is TRBV5-1, the J gene TRBJ1-1; TRBD1 matches at 7 bases. Looked up from germline, CDR1 is SGHRS and CDR2 is YFSETQ. The CDR3 is 18 amino acids. V lost 7 bases, J lost 2 bases, and 20 bases stayed unmatched. CDR3 nucleotide sequence: TGCGCCAGCCGCACCATGGGGACAGCCCATTCGTTAAACACTGAAGCTTTCTTT. Its protein product is CASRTMGTAHSLNTEAFF.